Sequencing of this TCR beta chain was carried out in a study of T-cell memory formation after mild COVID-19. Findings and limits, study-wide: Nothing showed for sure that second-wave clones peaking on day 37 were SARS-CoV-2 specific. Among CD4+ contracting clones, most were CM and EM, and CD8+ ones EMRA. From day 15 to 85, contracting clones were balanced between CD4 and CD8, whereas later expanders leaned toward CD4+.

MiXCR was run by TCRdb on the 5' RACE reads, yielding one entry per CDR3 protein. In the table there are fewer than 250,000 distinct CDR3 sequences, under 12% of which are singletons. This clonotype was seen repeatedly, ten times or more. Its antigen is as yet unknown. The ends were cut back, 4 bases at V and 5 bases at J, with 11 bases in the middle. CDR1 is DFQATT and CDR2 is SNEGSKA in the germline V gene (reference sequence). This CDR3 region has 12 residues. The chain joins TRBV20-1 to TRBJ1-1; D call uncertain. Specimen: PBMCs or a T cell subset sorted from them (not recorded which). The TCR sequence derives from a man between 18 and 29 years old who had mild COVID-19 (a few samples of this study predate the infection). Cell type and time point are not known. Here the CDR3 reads CSAKSGGTEAFF. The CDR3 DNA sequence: TGCAGTGCTAAGTCCGGCGGAACTGAAGCTTTCTTT.